Listed here is a single TCR beta chain. Its specificity is not known. The donors formed part of the approximately 120-subject validation cohort, distinct from the roughly 630-subject first cohort. The germline CDR1 and CDR2 sequences are LNHNV and YYDKDF (reference sequence). This CDR3 has 15 residues. V shed 0 bases and J shed 7 bases, with 13 bases lying between them. The data originate from a study of cytomegalovirus exposure and HLA in healthy donors. Overall study findings and caveats: The listing of roughly 160 TCR beta chains classed them as cytomegalovirus-associated. CMV antigen specificity of a few CMV-associated chains was confirmed in vitro.

TCRdb's copy holds only in-frame clones and misses some; the assay was immunoSEQ multiplex PCR. The sample has about 160,000 clones, roughly nine tenths seen once. The material sequenced was PBMCs. V is TRBV15 and J is TRBJ2-1; unclear D gene. The receptor was isolated from a man aged 18 to 30 in good health and CMV-seropositive. CDR3 amino acids: CATSRETEIVNEQFF. The CDR3 bases are TGTGCCACCAGCAGAGAAACAGAGATCGTTAATGAGCAGTTCTTC.